The clone carrying this TCR beta chain was seen a single time. What it binds is not known. TCRdb re-called the reads through MiXCR, storing one row per CDR3 protein. The repertoire holds 250,000 to 400,000 distinct CDR3 sequences, with roughly 25% as singletons. This specimen comes from a study of T cell repertoires in cytomegalovirus infection. Study at large: Recently identified HLA-C-restricted CMV epitopes and well-studied HLA-B-restricted CMV epitopes were used by the study. TCR beta signatures that were public indicated CMV infection and matching HLA type.

V was cut by 5 bases and J by 1 base, with 3 bases left in between. The germline V gene has CDR1 DFQATT and CDR2 SNEGSKA (reference sequence). The CDR3 is made up of 11 amino acids. Regarding the study as a whole: The ex vivo response was dominated by HLA-C-restricted CMV-specific TCR beta clonotypes. Summed frequency of public TCR beta families distinguished CMV carriers with the relevant HLA.

The material sequenced was cultured PBMCs, taken from culture after CMV antigen stimulation. This sequence originates from a human donor in good health (CMV status not recorded). Some clones in this sample may be carry-over from other donors' samples. This chain connects TRBV20-1 to TRBJ1-5; D is unresolved. CDR3 sequence reads: CSALSNQPQHF. The CDR3 DNA is TGCAGTGCTTTGAGCAATCAGCCCCAGCATTTT.